Sequencing of this TCR beta chain was carried out in a study of cytomegalovirus exposure and HLA in healthy donors. This clone was detected once. TCRdb's table, derived via immunoSEQ multiplex PCR, lists solely in-frame clones and lacks some. The data show fewer than 200,000 clones, approximately 87% seen once. The CDR3 loop spans 14 amino acids. J gave up 3 bases and V 3 bases, and 4 bases lay outside the gene matches. From germline, CDR1 is LNHNV and CDR2 YYDKDF (reference sequence). The clonotype originates from a woman in her 30s in good health and CMV-seronegative. The sequencing sample was made of PBMCs. V is TRBV15 and J is TRBJ1-1; 7 bases line up with TRBD1. CDR3 sequence (DNA): TGTGCCACCAGCAGGACAGGGCTGGACACTGAAGCTTTCTTT. This encodes CATSRTGLDTEAFF.